This T cell receptor (beta chain) is from a study of OX40 agonist ivuxolimab in advanced cancers. Study background: Prior therapy, whether anti-PD-1, anti-PD-L1 or anti-CTLA-4, was allowed, and roughly 40% had some.

The assay was immunoSEQ multiplex PCR, and TCRdb's table has in-frame clones only and misses some. The data show 95,000 to 100,000 clones, roughly 88% seen once. Germline V gives CDR1 SGHDT, CDR2 YYEEEE. Trimming left V 4 bases short and J 0 bases short, with 14 bases between. The CDR3 sequence is 15 residues long. The genes are TRBV5-6 and TRBJ2-7; possibly TRBD1 for D (5 bases). Sequencing was performed on CD4+ or CD8+ T cells sorted from blood, taken in a trial of the OX40 agonist ivuxolimab. The sequence derives from an adult with an advanced solid tumor such as melanoma, head and neck, liver or kidney cancer. CDR3 in DNA: TGTGCCAGCAGCCTGTGGTGGGGCCTCTCCTACGAGCAGTACTTC. Translated: CASSLWWGLSYEQYF.